A single sample is the source of the 32 T cell receptor beta chains below, sequenced in a study of T cell repertoires in cytomegalovirus infection. From the reads, TCRdb called clonotypes with MiXCR, one entry per CDR3 protein. The sample consists of some 700,000 distinct CDR3 sequences, 35% to 45% of them appearing once. The sequencing sample was made of PBMCs. The receptors shown here come from a human donor in good health (CMV status not recorded). Some clones in this sample may be carry-over from other donors' samples.

This clonotype was picked up many times. CDR3 in DNA: TGTGCCAGCAGCTTAGAGCGGGGGACTCTCTACGAGCAGTACTTC. It is translated as CASSLERGTLYEQYF. The genes are TRBV7-9 and TRBJ2-7, with 8 positions matching TRBD2. The germline V gene encodes CDR1 SEHNR and CDR2 FQNEAQ (reference sequence). The CDR3 sequence is 15 residues long. The V and J ends lost 1 base and 3 bases, in that order; junction bases with no gene match: 5.

There are a few counts of this clonotype. The J gene is TRBJ2-5, the V gene TRBV9, with D perhaps assigned TRBD1 or TRBD2 (7 bases each). Looked up from germline, CDR1 is SGDLS and CDR2 is YYNGEE. V was trimmed by 0 bases and J by 2 bases, leaving 14 bases between them. The CDR3 spans 16 residues. CDR3 nucleotide sequence: TGTGCCAGCAGCGTAGGTGCAGGGGGGGGTCAAGAGACCCAGTACTTC. This gives the protein CASSVGAGGGQETQYF.

The chain carries TRBV25-1 and TRBJ1-5; D is unresolved. V was shortened by 2 bases and J by 7 bases, with 12 bases between the two germline ends. The length of the CDR3 is 14 residues. Germline CDR1 reads MGHDK; CDR2 reads SYGVNS. CDR3 residues: CASSEASGKQPQHF. DNA of the CDR3: TGTGCCAGCAGTGAAGCATCGGGGAAGCAGCCCCAGCATTTT.

The chain uses TRBV24-1 and TRBJ1-5, with 9 bases lining up with TRBD1. The CDR3 totals 16 residues. Germline loops: CDR1 KGHDR, CDR2 SFDVKD. J was trimmed by 6 bases and V by 3 bases; bases with no gene match: 8. CDR3 bases: TGTGCCACCAGTGATGGAGGACAGGGGAGAGGTCAGCCCCAGCATTTT. Translated, it gives CATSDGGQGRGQPQHF.

In DNA form, the CDR3 reads TGTGCCAGCAGAGAGGGGACGACGAACACCGGGGAGCTGTTTTTT. Translation: CASREGTTNTGELFF. V and J are TRBV28 and TRBJ2-2; the D gene could be TRBD1 or TRBD2 (5 bases each). The V end lost 6 bases, the J end lost 0 bases, and 11 bases lay between the germline ends. In germline, CDR1 is MDHEN, CDR2 SYDVKM. This CDR3 is 15 amino acids long.

This clonotype was found many times. This rearrangement joins TRBV7-2 to TRBJ2-7; TRBD1 aligns across 8 bases. J was trimmed by 5 bases and V by 4 bases; bases with no gene match: 7. The CDR3 is 14 amino acids. Germline V gene data show CDR1 as SGHTA and CDR2 as FQGNSA. The chain's CDR3 is CASSSRTGYHEQYF. CDR3 in DNA: TGTGCCAGCAGCTCTCGGACAGGGTATCACGAGCAGTACTTC. The full variable domain, with the rest looked up from reference TRBV7-2 and TRBJ2-7, is GAGVSQSPSNKVTEKGKDVELRCDPISGHTALYWYRQSLGQGLEFLIYFQGNSAPDKSGLPSDRFSAERTGGSVSTLTIQRTQQEDSAVYLCASSSRTGYHEQYFGPGTRLTVT.

This clonotype has a handful of counts. As DNA, the CDR3 is TGTGCCAGCAGACTTACCGGGACTAGAAATTCAGATACGCAGTATTTT. Protein sequence: CASRLTGTRNSDTQYF. This chain connects TRBV6-6 to TRBJ2-3, with TRBD2 matching 8 bases. Germline lookup yields CDR1 MNHNY and CDR2 SVGAGI (reference sequence). The V and J ends lost 6 bases and 4 bases, in that order; junction bases with no gene match: 12. The CDR3 has 16 amino acids.

The rearrangement joins TRBV12-3 or TRBV12-4 to TRBJ2-7, with 9 bases matching TRBD1. This CDR3 is 16 amino acids long. Losses at the gene ends were 6 bases for V and 2 bases for J; bases not matched to a gene: 11. The CDR3 spells CASRYRGRGLTYEQYF. CDR3 nucleotide sequence: TGTGCCAGCAGGTACAGGGGGCGCGGGCTTACCTACGAGCAGTACTTC.

The chain is built from TRBV28 and TRBJ2-2, with 10 bases fitting TRBD2. The CDR3 runs 17 residues. V gave up 6 bases and J gave up 7 bases; unmatched junction bases: 14. CDR1 and CDR2 (germline): MDHEN, SYDVKM. DNA of the CDR3: TGTGCCAGCAGCCGAATAGCGGGGGGCTTGTATGGCGGGGAGCTGTTTTTT. Protein product: CASSRIAGGLYGGELFF.

The chain links TRBV19 to TRBJ1-1; D is uncertain. V was cut by 0 bases and J by 5 bases, with 7 bases left in between. The germline CDR1 and CDR2 sequences are LNHDA and SQIVND (reference sequence). This CDR3 has 13 amino acids. This CDR3 reads CASSIESGTEAFF. CDR3 nucleotide sequence: TGTGCCAGTAGTATAGAGTCGGGGACTGAAGCTTTCTTT.

V and J are TRBV4-2 and TRBJ2-2, with 10 bases fitting TRBD2. The CDR3 has 19 amino acids. Germline V CDR1 and CDR2: LGHNA, YNFKEQ. V trimming: 0 bases; J trimming: 4 bases; junction bases outside the gene matches: 11. Here the CDR3 DNA reads TGTGCCAGCAGCCAAGATAGGAGCGGGGGGGCCACGGGCACCGGGGAGCTGTTTTTT. Translating gives CASSQDRSGGATGTGELFF.

The chain uses TRBV15 and TRBJ2-2; D perhaps matches TRBD2 (5 bases). CDR3 length equals 13 residues. V lost 1 base and J lost 7, with 7 bases in between. Germline values: CDR1 LNHNV, CDR2 YYDKDF (reference sequence). CDR3 bases: TGTGCCACCAGCAGAGTAGGGAGCGGGGAGCTGTTTTTT. As protein: CATSRVGSGELFF. The whole variable domain, remainder taken from reference TRBV15 and TRBJ2-2, is DAMVIQNPRYQVTQFGKPVTLSCSQTLNHNVMYWYQQKSSQAPKLLFHYYDKDFNNEADTPDNFQSRRPNTSFCFLDIRSPGLGDTAMYLCATSRVGSGELFFGEGSRLTVL.

A remark on this clonotype: Because it lacks the conserved phenylalanine or tryptophan at the end, this CDR3 is likely a read error. This chain uses TRBV7-2 with TRBJ1-2; 9 bases align to TRBD1. Trimming at V came to 7 bases and at J to 5 bases, leaving 8 bases not matched to a gene. The CDR3 loop spans 14 amino acids. The V gene's germline CDR1 is SGHTA and CDR2 FQGNSA. CDR3 nucleotide sequence: TGTGCCAGCAACCGGGACAGGGTTGTGTATGGCTACACCGTC. Translating it yields CASNRDRVVYGYTV.

Details on this clonotype: The CDR3 does not close with the conserved phenylalanine or tryptophan, likely indicating a read error. The chain has TRBV6-5 and TRBJ2-1; TRBD2 matches at 15 bases. The germline CDR1 and CDR2 sequences are MNHEY and SVGAGI. The CDR3 has 16 amino acids. Germline trimming cut 7 bases from V and 5 bases from J; bases unmatched to any gene: 6. The CDR3 here is CASNKGLAGGDNEQFL. CDR3 DNA: TGTGCCAGCAACAAGGGACTAGCGGGAGGAGACAATGAGCAGTTCTTA.

The chain carries TRBV14 and TRBJ2-3; TRBD1 or TRBD2 may be the D gene (5 bases each). There are 14 residues in the CDR3. CDR1 and CDR2 from the germline V gene are SGHDN and FVKESK. The V end lost 3 bases, the J end lost 2 bases, and 9 bases lay between the germline ends. CDR3 DNA: TGTGCCAGCAGCCAGTGGGGGACCACAGATACGCAGTATTTT. This sequence encodes CASSQWGTTDTQYF.

This chain uses TRBV7-2 with TRBJ2-1; D is unresolved. The CDR3 loop spans 16 amino acids. Trimming removed 3 bases from V and 4 bases from J, with 16 bases in between. Germline V gene data show CDR1 as SGHTA and CDR2 as FQGNSA. The CDR3: CASSFGSGFIYNEQFF. As DNA, the CDR3 is TGTGCCAGCAGCTTTGGTTCGGGCTTTATATACAATGAGCAGTTCTTC.

This clonotype turned up a few times. The chain has TRBV9 and TRBJ2-1; the match to TRBD2 covers 11 bases. CDR3 length: 17 residues. CDR1 and CDR2 from the germline V gene are SGDLS and YYNGEE. Trimming cost V 0 bases and J 8 bases; bases outside gene matches: 10. This chain's CDR3 is CASSVDLAGGLKDEQFF. The DNA for the CDR3 is TGTGCCAGCAGCGTAGATCTAGCGGGGGGTCTAAAGGATGAGCAGTTCTTC.

The chain is built from TRBV6-1 and TRBJ2-1; D gene unclear. The V gene lost 2 bases and the J gene lost 2 bases, with 10 bases spanning the gap. CDR1 is MNHNS, CDR2 SASEGT, per germline. This CDR3 is built from 15 residues. The CDR3 sequence: CASSEFSNPYNEQFF. The CDR3 bases are TGTGCCAGCAGTGAATTTTCGAACCCCTACAATGAGCAGTTCTTC.

This rearrangement joins TRBV28 to TRBJ2-2; D uncertain. The CDR3 has 14 amino acids. Germline CDR1 MDHEN, CDR2 SYDVKM. The V gene lost 6 bases and the J gene lost 3 bases, with 11 bases spanning the gap. The CDR3 nucleotides are TGTGCCAGCAGCTACTCTACGGACACCGGGGAGCTGTTTTTT. As protein: CASSYSTDTGELFF. The whole variable domain, filled in from reference TRBV28 and TRBJ2-2, reads DVKVTQSSRYLVKRTGEKVFLECVQDMDHENMFWYRQDPGLGLRLIYFSYDVKMKEKGDIPEGYSVSREKKERFSLILESASTNQTSMYLCASSYSTDTGELFFGEGSRLTVL.

J is TRBJ1-1 and V is TRBV3-1, with D unresolved. The V end lost 1 base, the J end lost 9 bases, and 9 bases lay between the germline ends. Germline assignment: CDR1 LGHDT and CDR2 YNNKEL (reference sequence). This CDR3 contains 12 residues. CDR3 sequence (DNA): TGTGCCAGCAGCCAAGGGACGGCCAAAGCTTTCTTT. This sequence encodes CASSQGTAKAFF.

This clonotype was counted only a few times. The chain has TRBV6-8 and TRBJ1-4; 8 bases map to TRBD1. The junction had 5 bases not matched to a gene; V was cut back by 2 bases and J by 3 bases. In germline, CDR1 is MNHGY, CDR2 SAAAGT. The CDR3 sequence is 16 residues long. For the CDR3, the DNA is TGTGCCAGCAGTTACCTCGACAGGGGTGCTAATGAAAAACTGTTTTTT. Translated, it gives CASSYLDRGANEKLFF.

The chain is built from TRBV19 and TRBJ2-3; 7 nucleotides match TRBD1. CDR3 size: 15 residues. V gave up 4 bases and J gave up 5 bases; unmatched junction bases: 9. Germline CDR1 reads LNHDA; CDR2 reads SQIVND (reference sequence). CDR3 sequence reads: CASSTRDRVGDTQYF. Written as DNA, the CDR3 is TGTGCCAGTAGTACTCGCGACAGGGTAGGAGATACGCAGTATTTT. Full variable domain (rest looked up from reference TRBV19 and TRBJ2-3): DGGITQSPKYLFRKEGQNVTLSCEQNLNHDAMYWYRQDPGQGLRLIYYSQIVNDFQKGDIAEGYSVSREKKESFPLTVTSAQKNPTAFYLCASSTRDRVGDTQYFGPGTRLTVL.

This sequence joins TRBV7-8 and TRBJ1-4; 8 bases are shared with TRBD1. This CDR3 contains 13 residues. From germline, CDR1 is SGHVS and CDR2 FQNEAQ. J gave up 14 bases and V 4 bases, and 9 bases lay outside the gene matches. The CDR3 sequence is CASSSYVTGDLFF. The CDR3 DNA reads TGTGCCAGCAGCTCCTATGTGACAGGGGACCTGTTTTTT.

This clonotype has only one observation. V is TRBV28 and J is TRBJ1-1; possibly TRBD1 for D (5 bases). Germline V gene lookup returns CDR1 MDHEN and CDR2 SYDVKM. This CDR3 has 15 residues. Trimming removed 2 bases at V and 4 bases at J, with 14 bases between. Written as DNA, the CDR3 is TGTGCCAGCAGTTTAATAATGGCGGGGGGCACTGAAGCTTTCTTT. Amino acids: CASSLIMAGGTEAFF.

J is TRBJ2-7 and V is TRBV7-2, with 9 bases identical to TRBD1. J gave up 3 bases and V 5 bases, and 5 bases lay outside the gene matches. This CDR3 is 14 amino acids long. Germline V gene data show CDR1 as SGHTA and CDR2 as FQGNSA. The CDR3 region is CASSLGQGNYEQYF. CDR3 nucleotides: TGTGCCAGCAGCCTCGGACAGGGGAACTACGAGCAGTACTTC.

This clonotype has just a few counts. This sequence joins TRBV6-1 and TRBJ1-1; a possible D gene is TRBD1 (5 bases). The CDR3 runs 14 residues. With 5 bases removed from V and 0 bases from J, the gap between germline ends came to 10 bases. CDR1 is MNHNS, CDR2 SASEGT, per germline. The CDR3 loop reads CASSNRQMNTEAFF. Here the CDR3 DNA reads TGTGCCAGCAGTAACCGACAGATGAACACTGAAGCTTTCTTT.

The chain combines TRBV6-1 with TRBJ2-7; D not certain. Germline values: CDR1 MNHNS, CDR2 SASEGT. This CDR3 spans 12 amino acids. Between the trimmed V and J ends, which lost 6 bases and 6 bases, there was a span of 12 bases. CDR3 sequence reads: CASRSYMVEQYF. CDR3 sequence (DNA): TGTGCCAGCAGGAGTTACATGGTCGAGCAGTACTTC.

The chain combines TRBV7-9 with TRBJ2-7, with D possibly TRBD2 on 6 matching bases. CDR1 is SEHNR and CDR2 is FQNEAQ in the germline V gene (reference sequence). The V and J ends lost 1 base and 0 bases respectively, with 16 bases between them. The CDR3 length is 17 residues. In DNA form, the CDR3 reads TGTGCCAGCAGCTTAGTTGTAGGGAGGCCTAGCTCCTACGAGCAGTACTTC. Its translation: CASSLVVGRPSSYEQYF.

Remarks on this clonotype: With a much larger clone just one base away, this may be a read error. The rearrangement uses TRBV7-6 and TRBJ2-7; D is perhaps TRBD1 (6 bases). CDR1 SGHVS and CDR2 FNYEAQ come from the germline V gene. This CDR3 is built from 13 residues. This chain's CDR3 is CACSSGQFYEQYF. In nucleotides, the CDR3 is TGTGCCTGCAGCTCTGGACAGTTCTACGAGCAGTACTTC.

This clonotype appeared a single time. V is TRBV6-5 and J is TRBJ2-5, with 12 bases identical to TRBD2. Germline V gene data show CDR1 as MNHEY and CDR2 as SVGAGI. The CDR3 totals 15 residues. The V gene end was trimmed by 7 bases and the J gene end by 5 bases; junction bases not matched to a gene: 8. The CDR3 DNA reads TGTGCCAGCACCAGACTAGCGGGGGAAATGGAGACCCAGTACTTC. Its translation is CASTRLAGEMETQYF.

The chain has TRBV28 and TRBJ2-7, with a tentative D call TRBD1 (6 bases). Between the trimmed V and J ends, which lost 8 bases and 2 bases, there was a span of 19 bases. CDR1 is MDHEN and CDR2 is SYDVKM in the germline V gene. The CDR3 sequence is 15 residues long. CDR3 DNA sequence: TGTGCCAGCCGCCATAGACGGACAGTAACCTACGAGCAGTACTTC. The encoded protein is CASRHRRTVTYEQYF.

CDR3 bases: TGTGCCAGCAGTTCATCAGGGGGCGCAGCTTTCTTT. Its translation is CASSSSGGAAFF. The chain is built from TRBV28 and TRBJ1-1; TRBD1 aligns across 8 bases. Germline CDR1 MDHEN, CDR2 SYDVKM. This CDR3 spans 12 amino acids. Unmatched junction bases numbered 5, after V lost 4 bases and J lost 10 bases.